This T cell receptor beta chain was recorded in a study of T cell changes during pregnancy in multiple sclerosis. The CDR3 covers 13 residues. V lost 5 bases and J 3 bases, leaving 11 bases between the germline ends. Germline CDR1 and CDR2: MDHEN and SYDVKM. Using immunoSEQ multiplex PCR, the repertoire was profiled, and TCRdb retains in-frame clones only, with some absent. The data contain 91,000 or so clones, roughly 92% of them singletons. The receptor was isolated from a female donor with multiple sclerosis, enrolled in a pregnancy study. The chain uses TRBV28 and TRBJ2-7; D may be TRBD1 (5 bases). The source material was peripheral blood, sampled after pregnancy. CDR3 nucleotide sequence: TGTGCCAGCAGTGATACAGGCCGCTACGAGCAGTACTTC. It codes for CASSDTGRYEQYF.